The clone carrying this T cell receptor (beta chain) was detected ten times or more. Its antigen is still unknown. V was cut by 7 bases and J by 1 base, with 8 bases left in between. The CDR3 consists of 13 residues. Germline V gives CDR1 SGDLS, CDR2 YYNGEE. The sample is drawn from a study of CD8 T cells in ankylosing spondylitis. Study observations and caveats: CD8+ cells made up the disease-linked clones, which were relatively rare in peripheral blood. Ankylosing spondylitis blood appeared to be characterized by a TCR beta motif of roughly eight highly homologous variants. The study looked at matched synovial fluid samples from ankylosing spondylitis patients. Disease-linked clones were reported to be significantly enriched there. Some of these motif variants have turned up before, in reports on reactive arthritis synovial fluid and blood.

Generation of TCR beta libraries employed quantitative 5'-RACE incorporating molecular barcodes. Via MiXCR, TCRdb re-called the 5' RACE reads, giving one row per CDR3 protein. In the table there are 750,000 to 850,000 distinct CDR3 sequences, 12% of which are singletons. This TCR was recovered from a male donor with ankylosing spondylitis. The sequenced sample was blood, either unsorted or a sorted T cell fraction (not recorded which). This chain links TRBV9 with TRBJ2-2; D might be TRBD1 (6 bases). This chain's CDR3 is CASGRGNTGELFF. The CDR3, as DNA: TGTGCCAGCGGCAGGGGGAACACCGGGGAGCTGTTTTTT.